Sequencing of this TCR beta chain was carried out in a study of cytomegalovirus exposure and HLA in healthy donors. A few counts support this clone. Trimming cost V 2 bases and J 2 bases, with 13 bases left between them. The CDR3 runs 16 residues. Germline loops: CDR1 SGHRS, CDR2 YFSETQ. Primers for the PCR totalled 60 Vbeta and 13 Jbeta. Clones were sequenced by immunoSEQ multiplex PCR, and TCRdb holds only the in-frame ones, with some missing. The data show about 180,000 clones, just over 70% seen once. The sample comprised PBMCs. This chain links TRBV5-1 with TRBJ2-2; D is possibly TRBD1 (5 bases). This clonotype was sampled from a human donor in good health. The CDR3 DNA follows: TGCGCCAGCAGCTTATACGGACAAGGCAACACCGGGGAGCTGTTTTTT. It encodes CASSLYGQGNTGELFF.